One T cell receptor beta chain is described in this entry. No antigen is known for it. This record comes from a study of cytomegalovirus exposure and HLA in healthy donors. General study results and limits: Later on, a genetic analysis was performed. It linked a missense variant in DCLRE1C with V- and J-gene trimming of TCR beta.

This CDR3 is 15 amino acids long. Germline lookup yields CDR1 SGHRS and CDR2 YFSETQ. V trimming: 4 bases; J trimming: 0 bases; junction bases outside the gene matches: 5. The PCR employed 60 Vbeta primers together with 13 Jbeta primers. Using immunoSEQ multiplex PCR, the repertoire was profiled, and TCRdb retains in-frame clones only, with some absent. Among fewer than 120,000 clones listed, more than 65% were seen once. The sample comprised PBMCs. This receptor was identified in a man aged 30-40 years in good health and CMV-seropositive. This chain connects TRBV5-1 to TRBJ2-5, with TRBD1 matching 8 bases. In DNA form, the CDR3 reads TGCGCCAGCAGCCCGACAGGGGTCCACCAAGAGACCCAGTACTTC. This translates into CASSPTGVHQETQYF.